One sample yielded the 29 T cell receptor beta chains listed below, sequenced in a study of shared clonotypes between healthy human individuals. TCRdb keeps only in-frame clones here, not all; method: immunoSEQ multiplex PCR. The data hold under 650,000 clones, with roughly 95% observed a single time. Material: naive CD4+ T cells sorted from blood. Subset specified: CD45RA+ positively selected. All receptors derive from a woman in her thirties in good health.

This sequence joins TRBV4-2 and TRBJ2-7, with 7 bases aligning to TRBD1. From germline, CDR1 is LGHNA and CDR2 YNFKEQ. Losses at the gene ends were 1 base for V and 3 bases for J; bases not matched to a gene: 3. The CDR3 contains 14 residues. The CDR3: CASSQVGQVYEQYF. The CDR3 nucleotides read TGTGCCAGCAGCCAAGTAGGACAGGTCTACGAGCAGTACTTC.

This chain uses TRBV19 with TRBJ2-7, with D perhaps matching TRBD2 (6 bases). Trimming cost V 4 bases and J 1 base, with 14 bases left between them. CDR3 length equals 15 residues. From germline, CDR1 is LNHDA and CDR2 SQIVND (reference sequence). The DNA of the CDR3 is TGTGCCAGTAGTACCCGGGACTTCAATTCCTACGAGCAGTACTTC. Translating gives CASSTRDFNSYEQYF.

The rearrangement joins TRBV6-4 to TRBJ2-1; perhaps TRBD2 as D (6 bases). V lost 3 bases and J 15 bases, leaving 18 bases between the germline ends. The CDR3 sequence is 13 residues long. Germline V gene lookup returns CDR1 MRHNA and CDR2 SNTAGT. CDR3: CASSDLPGLRLFF. CDR3 in DNA: TGTGCCAGCAGTGATCTACCGGGACTTCGTTTGTTCTTC.

The V call is TRBV7-2, the J call TRBJ1-5; the match to TRBD1 covers 8 bases. J was trimmed by 4 bases and V by 5 bases; bases with no gene match: 10. The germline gives CDR1 SGHTA, CDR2 FQGNSA. The CDR3 contains 16 residues. This CDR3 is CASSPGTGIVNQPQHF. Written as DNA, the CDR3 is TGTGCCAGCAGCCCCGGGACAGGAATTGTTAATCAGCCCCAGCATTTT.

The chain uses TRBV7-2 and TRBJ1-1, with a tentative D call TRBD1 (6 bases). The CDR3 runs to 14 residues. The V end lost 3 bases, the J end lost 11 bases, and 19 bases lay between the germline ends. Germline V gene sequence: CDR1 SGHTA, CDR2 FQGNSA. The CDR3 here is CASSLPQGIGAAFF. The CDR3 DNA reads as TGTGCCAGCAGCTTGCCACAGGGAATTGGTGCTGCTTTCTTT.

The CDR3 DNA follows: TGCGCCAGCAGCCAAAGACGGTCCAGGGTGACATATAGCAATCAGCCCCAGCATTTT. This translates into CASSQRRSRVTYSNQPQHF. The chain employs TRBV4-1 and TRBJ1-5; D perhaps matches TRBD1 (5 bases). Germline V gene data show CDR1 as MGHRA and CDR2 as YSYEKL. The CDR3 is made up of 19 amino acids. V was shortened by 2 bases and J by 0 bases, with 20 bases between the two germline ends.

The chain employs TRBV4-2 and TRBJ2-5; 11 bases fit TRBD2. The CDR3 covers 18 residues. The J segment lost 5 bases and the V segment lost 0 bases, leaving 11 bases of the junction unmatched. Germline CDR1 is LGHNA and CDR2 is YNFKEQ. The DNA for the CDR3 is TGTGCCAGCAGCCAAGATTTATTTAGCGGGAGGGCCTGGGAGACCCAGTACTTC. Its translation: CASSQDLFSGRAWETQYF.

Only one count was recorded for this clone. V usage is TRBV29-1 and J usage is TRBJ1-4, with 8 bases lining up with TRBD1. Trimming at V came to 6 bases and at J to 4 bases, leaving 7 bases not matched to a gene. The CDR3 extends over 14 amino acids. The germline gives CDR1 SQVTM, CDR2 ANQGSEA. CDR3 DNA: TGCAGCGTCGCCCAGGGGGCGTTTAATGAAAAACTGTTTTTT. Amino acid sequence: CSVAQGAFNEKLFF. Full variable domain (missing parts from reference TRBV29-1 and TRBJ1-4): SAVISQKPSRDICQRGTSLTIQCQVDSQVTMMFWYRQQPGQSLTLIATANQGSEATYESGFVIDKFPISRPNLTFSTLTVSNMSPEDSSIYLCSVAQGAFNEKLFFGSGTQLSVL.

J is TRBJ2-7 and V is TRBV7-9; 7 bases map to TRBD1. Germline loops: CDR1 SEHNR, CDR2 FQNEAQ (reference sequence). Trimming cost V 5 bases and J 0 bases; bases outside gene matches: 10. CDR3 length equals 16 residues. CDR3 region: CASSPLGQGVSYEQYF. CDR3 bases: TGTGCCAGCAGCCCCCTTGGGCAGGGGGTCTCCTACGAGCAGTACTTC.

V gene TRBV7-2 combines with J gene TRBJ2-1, with 7 bases lining up with TRBD2. The germline CDR1 and CDR2 sequences are SGHTA and FQGNSA. V dropped 3 bases and J dropped 1; count of bases not matched to a gene: 3. CDR3 length: 15 amino acids. CDR3 coding DNA: TGTGCCAGCAGCTTGTGGCGGGAGTCCTACAATGAGCAGTTCTTC. It specifies CASSLWRESYNEQFF.

The rearrangement uses TRBV5-5 and TRBJ1-5; tentative D call: TRBD1 (5 bases). Germline CDR1 reads SGHKS; CDR2 reads YYEKEE (reference sequence). V gave up 1 base and J gave up 5 bases, with 13 bases separating them. The CDR3 totals 15 residues. CDR3 sequence: CASSLFLGVDQPQHF. DNA of the CDR3: TGTGCCAGCAGCTTGTTTCTAGGGGTCGATCAGCCCCAGCATTTT.

The chain joins TRBV19 to TRBJ2-3; 8 nucleotides agree with TRBD1. The V segment lost 0 bases and the J segment 5 bases; nucleotides outside the gene matches: 7. In germline, CDR1 is LNHDA, CDR2 SQIVND (reference sequence). The CDR3 covers 16 residues. CDR3 loop: CASSIERQGTGDTQYF. CDR3 coding DNA: TGTGCCAGTAGTATAGAACGACAGGGGACAGGAGATACGCAGTATTTT. The variable domain in full, with the rest retrieved from reference TRBV19 and TRBJ2-3, is DGGITQSPKYLFRKEGQNVTLSCEQNLNHDAMYWYRQDPGQGLRLIYYSQIVNDFQKGDIAEGYSVSREKKESFPLTVTSAQKNPTAFYLCASSIERQGTGDTQYFGPGTRLTVL.

This chain connects TRBV11-2 to TRBJ2-5; D not resolved. The DNA matches TRBJ2-7 better at its end, which makes the J call doubtful. Germline-derived CDR1 and CDR2 are SGHAT and FQNNGV. The CDR3 is made up of 15 amino acids. The CDR3 DNA is TGTGCCAGCAGCTTGTTGGCGGATGTTTCCTACGAGCAGTACTTC. This encodes CASSLLADVSYEQYF.

This rearrangement joins TRBV7-2 to TRBJ2-5; unclear D gene. The closer fit of TRBJ2-7 to the DNA end suggests the J call may be wrong. Germline CDR1 and CDR2: SGHTA and FQGNSA. The CDR3 covers 15 residues. The CDR3 is CASSLGTIGLYEQYF. The CDR3, as DNA: TGTGCCAGCAGCTTAGGTACGATAGGGCTATACGAGCAGTACTTC.

The chain employs TRBV11-2 and TRBJ2-2; D is unresolved. Germline CDR1 and CDR2: SGHAT and FQNNGV. This CDR3 is 15 amino acids long. V lost 1 base to trimming and J lost 3 bases, with 9 bases between them. Here the CDR3 reads CASSLVGLDTGELFF. The CDR3 DNA reads TGTGCCAGCAGCTTAGTTGGTCTTGACACCGGGGAGCTGTTTTTT.

This chain uses TRBV19 with TRBJ2-4; D perhaps matches TRBD1 (5 bases). The CDR3 loop spans 15 amino acids. V lost 6 bases and J lost 2, with 14 bases in between. From germline, CDR1 is LNHDA and CDR2 SQIVND (reference sequence). Here the CDR3 reads CASSPLAGTKNIQYF. The CDR3 region has the DNA TGTGCCAGTAGCCCCCTCGCAGGGACCAAAAACATTCAGTACTTC.

The rearrangement joins TRBV15 to TRBJ2-5, with 8 bases aligning to TRBD2. Losses at the gene ends were 7 bases for V and 4 bases for J; bases not matched to a gene: 8. This CDR3 is built from 14 residues. Germline lookup yields CDR1 LNHNV and CDR2 YYDKDF (reference sequence). CDR3 DNA: TGTGCCACCACCGTAGCGGGGACCGGAGAGACCCAGTACTTC. This sequence encodes CATTVAGTGETQYF.

This chain uses TRBV19 with TRBJ1-1, with D hard to call. This CDR3 has 14 amino acids. The germline V and J ends were trimmed by 7 bases and 0 bases, with 12 bases remaining between them. The germline V gene encodes CDR1 LNHDA and CDR2 SQIVND (reference sequence). The CDR3 here is CASKQAGVNTEAFF. The DNA for the CDR3 is TGTGCCAGTAAGCAGGCGGGAGTGAACACTGAAGCTTTCTTT.

The chain employs TRBV5-1 and TRBJ1-1; 9 bases fit TRBD1. The germline CDR1 and CDR2 sequences are SGHRS and YFSETQ. This CDR3 comprises 15 residues. V lost 4 bases, J lost 3 bases, and 7 bases stayed unmatched. As DNA, the CDR3 is TGCGCCAGCAGCCGAACAGGGGGCATCGACACTGAAGCTTTCTTT. It is translated as CASSRTGGIDTEAFF.

This clone was seen a single time. The rearrangement joins TRBV6-1 to TRBJ1-4; D unresolved. The ends were cut back, 0 bases at V and 14 bases at J, with 19 bases in the middle. The CDR3 consists of 15 residues. The germline V gene has CDR1 MNHNS and CDR2 SASEGT. The CDR3 coding sequence is TGTGCCAGCAGTGAAGCTGGTTGGGGAACCTGGAGGCTGTTTTTT. This sequence encodes CASSEAGWGTWRLFF.

This chain connects TRBV28 to TRBJ2-3; D is perhaps TRBD2 (5 bases). The germline CDR1 and CDR2 sequences are MDHEN and SYDVKM. The V end was cut by 5 bases, the J end by 0 bases, with 18 bases between. CDR3 size: 17 residues. CDR3 sequence reads: CASSGIKRNPSTDTQYF. The CDR3 DNA reads as TGTGCCAGCAGTGGGATCAAGCGGAATCCTAGCACAGATACGCAGTATTTT.

CDR3 nucleotide sequence: TGTGCCAGTAGTACCATTGGGCAGTACTTC. Protein: CASSTIGQYF. The chain has TRBV19 and TRBJ2-7; unclear D gene. The CDR3 is 10 amino acids. The ends were cut back, 4 bases at V and 9 bases at J, with 7 bases in the middle. Germline assignment: CDR1 LNHDA and CDR2 SQIVND (reference sequence).

This clone appeared once. The rearrangement joins TRBV29-1 to TRBJ1-2; possibly TRBD1 for D (5 bases). Germline CDR1 is SQVTM and CDR2 is ANQGSEA. The CDR3 totals 15 residues. Trimming took 1 base from V and 2 from J, leaving 14 bases between them. DNA of the CDR3: TGCAGCGTTGAAGGCTCCCCGGGGCAAAACTATGGCTACACCTTC. Its protein product is CSVEGSPGQNYGYTF.

This clone occurred once. V and J are TRBV28 and TRBJ2-1; D tentatively fits TRBD1 or TRBD2 (5 bases each). V was pared by 7 bases and J by 4 bases, with 14 bases between. This CDR3 is 14 amino acids long. Germline CDR1 and CDR2: MDHEN and SYDVKM. CDR3 loop: CASKPGTAYNEQFF. In DNA, the CDR3 is TGTGCCAGCAAACCCGGGACCGCGTACAATGAGCAGTTCTTC. The full variable domain, with the rest looked up from reference TRBV28 and TRBJ2-1, is DVKVTQSSRYLVKRTGEKVFLECVQDMDHENMFWYRQDPGLGLRLIYFSYDVKMKEKGDIPEGYSVSREKKERFSLILESASTNQTSMYLCASKPGTAYNEQFFGPGTRLTVL.

The genes are TRBV5-6 and TRBJ1-5, with D possibly TRBD1 on 6 matching bases. The CDR3 has 15 residues. V was clipped by 1 base and J by 6 bases, with 14 bases between them. Germline assignment: CDR1 SGHDT and CDR2 YYEEEE. The CDR3 DNA reads as TGTGCCAGCAGCTTGTATCCAGGGACACCTCAGCCCCAGCATTTT. As protein: CASSLYPGTPQPQHF.

This clone has more than one count but fewer than ten. The chain couples TRBV13 to TRBJ2-7; D is ambiguous. The CDR3 totals 11 residues. Trimming stripped 2 bases from V and 3 bases from J, with 2 bases between. CDR1 is PRHDT, CDR2 FYEKMQ, per germline (reference sequence). The CDR3 reads CASSLSYEQYF. The CDR3 nucleotides are TGTGCCAGCAGCTTAAGCTACGAGCAGTACTTC.

The chain recombines TRBV7-2 with TRBJ2-3; 13 positions match TRBD2. There are 16 residues in the CDR3. Unmatched junction bases numbered 4, after V lost 5 bases and J lost 2 bases. Germline V lookup: CDR1 SGHTA, CDR2 FQGNSA. CDR3 protein: CASSPGLAGSTDTQYF. The CDR3 DNA sequence: TGTGCCAGCAGCCCGGGACTAGCGGGGTCCACAGATACGCAGTATTTT.

The chain links TRBV5-1 to TRBJ1-1; D is possibly TRBD1 (5 bases). With 4 bases removed from V and 1 base from J, the gap between germline ends came to 8 bases. This CDR3 has 13 amino acids. The germline V gene has CDR1 SGHRS and CDR2 YFSETQ. CDR3 nucleotides: TGCGCCAGCAGCAAGGACACGAACACTGAAGCTTTCTTT. It yields the protein CASSKDTNTEAFF.

CDR3 in amino acids: CASSEWREAPFPYNEQFF. In nucleotides, the CDR3 is TGTGCCAGCAGTGAGTGGCGGGAGGCGCCGTTTCCATACAATGAGCAGTTCTTC. The chain combines TRBV6-4 with TRBJ2-1, with 8 bases matching TRBD2. The V gene end was trimmed by 3 bases and the J gene end by 4 bases; junction bases not matched to a gene: 14. This CDR3 contains 18 residues. CDR1 and CDR2 (germline): MRHNA, SNTAGT.